What follows are 21 T cell receptor beta chains derived from one specimen sequenced in a study of cytomegalovirus exposure and HLA in healthy donors. The PCR had 60 Vbeta and 13 Jbeta primers. Repertoires were generated with immunoSEQ multiplex PCR, while TCRdb's copy carries only in-frame clones and drops some. Of roughly 240,000 clones detected, around 80% appear once; the ten largest clones hold roughly 0.45%. The sequenced sample was PBMCs. These receptors were collected from a boy aged 5-17 years in good health and CMV-seronegative.

The chain is built from TRBV7-6 and TRBJ1-5; weak D call: TRBD1 (5 bases). The length of the CDR3 is 15 residues. Germline lookup yields CDR1 SGHVS and CDR2 FNYEAQ. The V end lost 1 base, the J end lost 6 bases, and 13 bases lay between the germline ends. The CDR3 DNA is TGTGCCAGCAGCTTAGTGGGGGGGGAAGGTCAGCCCCAGCATTTT. As protein: CASSLVGGEGQPQHF.

This chain links TRBV12-5 with TRBJ2-7; TRBD2 matches at 10 bases. The J segment lost 2 bases and the V segment lost 3 bases, leaving 10 bases of the junction unmatched. There are 17 residues in the CDR3. CDR1 is LGHNT and CDR2 is FRNRAP in the germline V gene. This CDR3 reads CASGLPEQLAGTYEQYF. The DNA for the CDR3 is TGTGCTAGTGGTTTACCGGAACAACTAGCGGGAACCTACGAGCAGTACTTC.

V is TRBV19 and J is TRBJ1-2; TRBD1 aligns across 7 bases. Trimming took 6 bases from V and 2 from J; bases not matched to a gene: 12. This CDR3 has 16 amino acids. Per the germline V gene, CDR1 is LNHDA and CDR2 is SQIVND (reference sequence). DNA of the CDR3: TGTGCCAGTAGCCCTAAGAAAACGACAGGGAACTATGGCTACACCTTC. This gives the protein CASSPKKTTGNYGYTF.

Written as DNA, the CDR3 is TGTGCCAGCAGCCTAACCGGCAATGAGCAGTTCTTC. Its translation is CASSLTGNEQFF. The chain combines TRBV5-4 with TRBJ2-1; D is ambiguous. The CDR3 runs to 12 residues. CDR1 and CDR2 from the germline V gene are SGHNT and YYREEE (reference sequence). The ends were cut back, 4 bases at V and 6 bases at J, with 8 bases in the middle.

The chain recombines TRBV5-1 with TRBJ2-2; 8 bases match TRBD2. V lost 2 bases and J lost 7; bases outside the gene matches: 7. The CDR3 sequence is 15 residues long. Germline values: CDR1 SGHRS, CDR2 YFSETQ. The CDR3 DNA follows: TGCGCCAGCAGCTTAACAGCGGGAGTAATCGGGGAGCTGTTTTTT. Translated: CASSLTAGVIGELFF.

V and J are TRBV10-3 and TRBJ2-7, with 12 bases lining up with TRBD2. J gave up 1 base and V 1 base, and 5 bases lay outside the gene matches. Per germline, CDR1 ENHRY and CDR2 SYGVKD. The CDR3 has 17 residues. CDR3 residues: CAISEWRLAGVSYEQYF. The CDR3, as DNA: TGTGCCATCAGTGAGTGGCGACTAGCGGGAGTTTCCTACGAGCAGTACTTC.

This chain connects TRBV30 to TRBJ2-1; D remains unclear. Trimming cost V 5 bases and J 15 bases, with 14 bases left between them. This CDR3 has 10 residues. Looked up from germline, CDR1 is GTSNPN and CDR2 is SVGIG (reference sequence). This CDR3 is CAWAPSKAFF. The DNA of the CDR3 is TGTGCCTGGGCACCCTCAAAAGCGTTCTTC.

The rearrangement uses TRBV9 and TRBJ1-1; D gene uncertain. Deletions cut 0 bases from V and 1 base from J, with 10 bases between. CDR3 length: 15 residues. Germline CDR1 reads SGDLS; CDR2 reads YYNGEE. The CDR3 DNA follows: TGTGCCAGCAGCGTAGATCCGACACCGAACACTGAAGCTTTCTTT. The encoded protein is CASSVDPTPNTEAFF.

The chain has TRBV6-5 and TRBJ2-7, with 7 bases fitting TRBD1. V shed 5 bases, J shed 3 bases, and the junction held 7 bases outside the gene matches. From germline, CDR1 is MNHEY and CDR2 SVGAGI. The CDR3 runs to 14 residues. The CDR3 coding sequence is TGTGCCAGCAGTATTGACAGGGTTCGCTACGAGCAGTACTTC. Protein product: CASSIDRVRYEQYF.

This chain connects TRBV11-3 to TRBJ2-1; TRBD2 matches at 9 bases. CDR1 and CDR2 from the germline V gene are SGHNT and YENEEA. The CDR3 contains 15 residues. V lost 5 bases and J lost 3; bases outside the gene matches: 5. CDR3 region: CASSPRLAVYNEQFF. As DNA, the CDR3 is TGTGCCAGCAGCCCCCGACTAGCGGTCTACAATGAGCAGTTCTTC.

Remarks on this clone: The junction shows a germline mismatch at one end, possibly a read error. J is TRBJ2-1 and V is TRBV7-9, with 9 bases identical to TRBD2. CDR1 SEHNR and CDR2 FQNEAQ come from the germline V gene (reference sequence). The CDR3 is 16 residues long. The CDR3 sequence: CSSSFNLRGGHNEQFF. The CDR3 DNA reads TGTTCCAGCAGCTTCAACTTGCGGGGGGGCCATAATGAGCAGTTCTTC.

This chain joins TRBV6-1 and TRBJ1-2, with a possible D match to TRBD1 (6 bases). V lost 2 bases and J lost 4, with 14 bases in between. The germline CDR1 and CDR2 sequences are MNHNS and SASEGT. This CDR3 contains 15 residues. This CDR3 reads CASSELQGGVYGYTF. The DNA of the CDR3 is TGTGCCAGCAGTGAACTACAGGGAGGGGTCTATGGCTACACCTTC.

The chain combines TRBV28 with TRBJ1-5; 8 bases line up with TRBD1. After removal of 7 bases from V and 5 bases from J, the junction contained 7 bases not matched to a gene. The germline V gene encodes CDR1 MDHEN and CDR2 SYDVKM. The CDR3 is 14 amino acids. CDR3 nucleotides: TGTGCCAGCACCCCCGGACAGGGCGATCAGCCCCAGCATTTT. Its protein product is CASTPGQGDQPQHF.

V is TRBV5-1 and J is TRBJ2-3; the match to TRBD2 covers 10 bases. Germline V gives CDR1 SGHRS, CDR2 YFSETQ. With 3 bases clipped from V and 3 bases from J, the junction kept 4 bases outside the gene matches. This CDR3 is built from 15 residues. CDR3 sequence: CASSWSGGDTDTQYF. The CDR3 nucleotides read TGCGCCAGCAGCTGGAGCGGGGGGGATACAGATACGCAGTATTTT.

The chain links TRBV11-3 to TRBJ2-1, with 7 positions matching TRBD1. The CDR3 spans 15 residues. J gave up 6 bases and V 7 bases, and 12 bases lay outside the gene matches. The germline V gene has CDR1 SGHNT and CDR2 YENEEA. In DNA form, the CDR3 reads TGTGCCAGCACCAAACTAGACAGGGAAGGCAATGAGCAGTTCTTC. Amino acids: CASTKLDREGNEQFF.

The chain is built from TRBV2 and TRBJ1-1; perhaps TRBD1 as D (6 bases). This CDR3 is 12 amino acids long. V lost 7 bases, J lost 7 bases, and 13 bases lay in between. Germline values: CDR1 SNHLY, CDR2 FYNNEI. In DNA form, the CDR3 reads TGTGCCAGCACCTGGGGAGGGGGTGAAGCTTTCTTT. Its translation: CASTWGGGEAFF.

The rearrangement joins TRBV30 to TRBJ2-2; weak D call: TRBD1 (5 bases). V was trimmed by 0 bases and J by 7 bases, leaving 15 bases between them. Germline V lookup: CDR1 GTSNPN, CDR2 SVGIG (reference sequence). The CDR3 extends over 15 amino acids. CDR3: CAWSVQATGHGELFF. The CDR3 DNA reads TGTGCCTGGAGTGTACAGGCCACTGGCCACGGGGAGCTGTTTTTT.

This chain joins TRBV10-3 and TRBJ2-7; TRBD1 matches 8 bases. The CDR3 loop spans 14 amino acids. Per the germline V gene, CDR1 is ENHRY and CDR2 is SYGVKD. The V segment lost 6 bases and the J segment 7 bases; nucleotides outside the gene matches: 11. The DNA of the CDR3 is TGTGCCATCAGATTGACAGGGGACGGGGTGGAGCAGTACTTC. Translation: CAIRLTGDGVEQYF.

This clone was detected once. The chain combines TRBV10-1 with TRBJ2-3, with a tentative D call TRBD2 (5 bases). Deletions cut 7 bases from V and 0 bases from J, with 14 bases between. Germline CDR1 is WNHNN and CDR2 is SYGVQD (reference sequence). This CDR3 has 15 amino acids. CDR3 nucleotides: TGCGCCAGCATCGGACTGTCTTTAAGCACAGATACGCAGTATTTT. Protein sequence: CASIGLSLSTDTQYF.

In its sample, this clone was seen once. This chain uses TRBV21-1 with TRBJ1-5. TRBV21-1 is shown as a pseudogene. This CDR3 spans 18 amino acids. The CDR3 region has the DNA TGTGCCAGCAGCAAACCCCATTCGGGGGGCGAAGGTAATCAGCCCCAGCATTTT. This gives the protein CASSKPHSGGEGNQPQHF.

The chain uses TRBV11-3 and TRBJ2-2; D is perhaps TRBD2 (6 bases). Trimming stripped 5 bases from V and 2 bases from J, with 15 bases between. There are 16 residues in the CDR3. Germline V lookup: CDR1 SGHNT, CDR2 YENEEA. The CDR3 coding sequence is TGTGCCAGCAGCCTCGCAGGAGGGCTAAACACCGGGGAGCTGTTTTTT. Encoded protein: CASSLAGGLNTGELFF.